This T cell receptor beta chain was sequenced in a study of memory CD4+ T cells and cytomegalovirus serostatus. Study conclusions and caveats: Of more than 150 reported CMV TCRbeta sequences, just over 65 were found in memory CD4+ repertoires. A US-trained random forest predicted CMV serostatus with median AUC around 0.91.

This CDR3 has 13 residues. V lost 10 bases and J lost 3, with 15 bases in between. Germline-derived CDR1 and CDR2 are MDHEN and SYDVKM. Data came from immunoSEQ multiplex PCR; TCRdb stores just in-frame clones and leaves some out. This table has around 99,000 clones, under 90% appearing once. On this clone: The antigen remains undetermined.

The sort gate was single viable CD3+CD4+CD8-CD45RO+ cells for memory CD4+ T cells. The sequence derives from an adult in good health and CMV-seropositive. V usage is TRBV28 and J usage is TRBJ1-2; D uncertain. The sequenced material came from memory CD4+ T cells from blood. This CDR3 reads CATMYGGDYGYTF. CDR3 coding DNA: TGTGCCACGATGTATGGCGGAGACTATGGCTACACCTTC.